Listed below are T cell receptor beta chains from one sample, sequenced in a study of T cell responses to AZD1222 COVID-19 vaccine. The data were produced by immunoSEQ multiplex PCR, yet TCRdb's version contains in-frame clones alone and is incomplete. This repertoire shows about 120,000 clones, roughly nine tenths found once; its top ten account for roughly 5%. The sample here was peripheral blood, taken on day 0 of AZD1222 vaccination. The receptors shown here come from an adult in good health. The CDR3 runs from the conserved cysteine through the conserved F or W. D genes are given only for firm matches. Clone size appears in some rows only: once, few, many, or a class for an expanded clone.

v_call	clone_size	d_call	cdr3_length	j_call	cdr3_aa	cdr3_nt
TRBV21-1	NA	NA	15	TRBJ1-3	CASGGRPISGNTIYF	TGTGCCAGCGGGGGTCGACCCATCTCTGGAAACACCATATATTTT
TRBV13	NA	TRBD1	13	TRBJ1-2	CASSLRGDYGYTF	TGTGCCAGCAGCCTCAGGGGGGACTATGGCTACACCTTC
TRBV12-3/TRBV12-4	NA	NA	13	TRBJ1-2	CASSLVQSYGYTF	TGTGCCAGCAGTTTAGTACAGTCCTATGGCTACACCTTC
TRBV6-1	NA	NA	18	TRBJ2-6	CASSDLGEIFSGANVLTF	TGTGCCAGCAGTGATTTGGGAGAGATATTCTCTGGGGCCAACGTCCTGACTTTC
TRBV12-3/TRBV12-4	NA	NA	13	TRBJ1-2	CASRYTAAEGYTF	TGTGCCAGCAGATACACGGCGGCGGAGGGCTACACCTTC
TRBV14	few	TRBD2	15	TRBJ2-7	CASSQEGLPSYEQYF	TGTGCCAGCAGCCAAGAGGGACTACCTAGCTACGAGCAGTACTTC
TRBV6-5	NA	TRBD1	14	TRBJ1-3	CASSSRPGQSTIYF	TGTGCCAGTAGTTCCCGCCCGGGACAGAGTACCATATATTTT
TRBV7-9	NA	NA	13	TRBJ2-1	CASTPDPYNEQFF	TGTGCCAGCACCCCGGACCCTTACAATGAGCAGTTCTTC
TRBV5-1	NA	TRBD1	16	TRBJ2-1	CASSPSGTASLNEQFF	TGCGCCAGCAGCCCGTCCGGGACAGCATCTCTTAATGAGCAGTTCTTC
TRBV11-2	NA	NA	12	TRBJ2-7	CASSLGGAGSYF	TGTGCCAGCAGCTTAGGGGGAGCCGGGAGTTACTTC
TRBV10-3	NA	NA	15	TRBJ2-7	CAISESARALYEQYF	TGTGCCATCAGTGAGTCAGCCAGGGCCCTCTACGAGCAGTACTTC
TRBV30	NA	TRBD2	12	TRBJ2-7	CAWTSGGYEQYF	TGTGCCTGGACCTCGGGGGGGTACGAGCAGTACTTC
TRBV30	NA	NA	12	TRBJ2-7	CAWSVLGEIRYF	TGTGCCTGGAGTGTACTAGGGGAGATTCGGTACTTC
TRBV21-1	NA	NA	15	TRBJ2-5	CASSRTGETQETQYF	TGTGCCAGCAGCAGGACAGGGGAGACCCAAGAGACCCAGTACTTC
TRBV14	NA	NA	14	TRBJ2-5	CASSQAGLLETQYF	TGTGCCAGCAGCCAAGCAGGGCTCTTGGAGACCCAGTACTTC
TRBV7-9	NA	NA	14	TRBJ1-4	CASSSGRINEKLFF	TGTGCCAGCAGCTCCGGGAGGATTAATGAAAAACTGTTTTTT
TRBV5-8	NA	TRBD1	15	TRBJ1-4	CASRGGTGPNEKLFF	TGTGCCAGCAGGGGAGGGACAGGACCTAATGAAAAACTGTTTTTT
TRBV9	few	TRBD2	16	TRBJ2-1	CASSDTPGEGYNEQFF	TGTGCCAGCAGCGACACGCCCGGGGAGGGGTACAATGAGCAGTTCTTC
TRBV7-9	NA	NA	12	TRBJ2-7	CASSLGVYEQYF	TGTGCCAGCAGCTTAGGCGTGTACGAGCAGTACTTC
TRBV10-1	NA	TRBD2	16	TRBJ2-2	CASSEAGGPNTGELFF	TGCGCCAGCAGTGAAGCGGGAGGACCGAACACCGGGGAGCTGTTTTTT
TRBV28	once	NA	11	TRBJ2-1	CASTASNEQFF	TGTGCCAGCACCGCCAGCAATGAGCAGTTCTTC
TRBV20-1	once	NA	13	TRBJ2-3	CSASYRDTDTQYF	TGCAGTGCTAGTTACAGAGACACAGATACGCAGTATTTT
TRBV15	once	NA	17	TRBJ1-4	CATSRESGIGANEKLFF	TGTGCCACCAGCAGAGAGAGCGGGATAGGGGCTAATGAAAAACTGTTTTTT
TRBV12-5	NA	NA	19	TRBJ2-6	CASGLVVGLFESGANVLTF	TGTGCTAGTGGTTTGGTGGTGGGGTTGTTCGAGTCTGGGGCCAACGTCCTGACTTTC
TRBV7-9	NA	TRBD2	15	TRBJ2-3	CASTSGGEFADTQYF	TGTGCCAGCACCTCGGGGGGGGAGTTCGCAGATACGCAGTATTTT
TRBV5-4	NA	NA	15	TRBJ1-4	CASSLAGQTNEKLFF	TGTGCCAGCAGCTTGGCCGGGCAGACTAATGAAAAACTGTTTTTT
TRBV4-1	NA	NA	14	TRBJ2-7	CASSQEDFVREQYF	TGCGCCAGCAGCCAAGAAGACTTCGTCCGCGAGCAGTACTTC
TRBV12-3/TRBV12-4	NA	NA	11	TRBJ1-2	CASSWADGYTF	TGTGCCAGCAGTTGGGCCGATGGCTACACCTTC
TRBV30	NA	NA	14	TRBJ2-7	CACGPGATSYEQYF	TGTGCCTGCGGGCCGGGAGCAACATCCTACGAGCAGTACTTC
TRBV7-8	NA	NA	15	TRBJ2-7	CASSLRSGGSYEQYF	TGTGCCAGCAGCTTAAGGTCCGGGGGCTCCTACGAGCAGTACTTC
TRBV6-1	NA	NA	16	TRBJ2-3	CASSEVPGEGTDTQYF	TGTGCCAGCAGTGAAGTACCGGGAGAGGGCACAGATACGCAGTATTTT
TRBV4-2	NA	NA	12	TRBJ1-2	CASSRSGYGYTF	TGTGCCAGCAGCCGCAGTGGCTATGGCTACACCTTC
TRBV2	NA	NA	13	TRBJ2-1	CASSEGRDSWGFF	TGTGCCAGCAGTGAAGGGCGAGACAGCTGGGGATTCTTC
TRBV19	NA	TRBD1	16	TRBJ1-5	CASSMDGTAYNQPQHF	TGTGCCAGTAGTATGGATGGGACAGCTTACAATCAGCCCCAGCATTTT